The clone carrying this T cell receptor (beta chain) was counted ten times or more. Using unique molecular identifiers, the investigators prepared the TCRbeta library. Each CDR3 protein gets one entry after TCRdb re-called the PCR reads with MiXCR. Here the sample spans around 180,000 distinct CDR3 sequences, roughly 10% being singletons. Trimming took off 0 bases at V and 1 base at J, with 6 bases between the two ends. Per germline, CDR1 LGHNA and CDR2 YNFKEQ. The CDR3 is 14 residues long. These data are taken from a study of T-cell reconstitution after alpha-beta-depleted transplantation in children.

The sequence was obtained from a boy aged 2 to 10 with acute myeloid leukemia, due to receive a stem cell transplant. This chain uses TRBV4-2 with TRBJ1-1, with D unclear. This sample comprised PBMCs, obtained before TCRalphabeta/CD19-depleted stem cell transplant. The CDR3 DNA is TGTGCCAGCAGCCAAGATCGAGAGAACACTGAAGCTTTCTTT. Amino acids: CASSQDRENTEAFF.